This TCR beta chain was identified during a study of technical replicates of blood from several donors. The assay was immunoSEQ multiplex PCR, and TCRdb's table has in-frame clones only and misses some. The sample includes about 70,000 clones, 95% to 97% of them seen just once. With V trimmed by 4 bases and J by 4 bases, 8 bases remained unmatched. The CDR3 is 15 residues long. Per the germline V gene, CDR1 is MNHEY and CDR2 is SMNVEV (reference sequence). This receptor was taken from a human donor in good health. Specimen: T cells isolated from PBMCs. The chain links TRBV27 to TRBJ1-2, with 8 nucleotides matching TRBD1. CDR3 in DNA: TGTGCCAGCAGTTCTCAGGGGGCCGAATTCTATGGCTACACCTTC. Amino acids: CASSSQGAEFYGYTF.